This is a list of T cell receptor beta chains from one sample in a study of blood T cell repertoires in COVID-19. The method was immunoSEQ multiplex PCR; TCRdb's version includes in-frame clones alone and lacks a portion of them. The data show a few hundred thousand clones, approximately 78% seen once. Sequences were obtained from peripheral blood. The receptors here all came from a woman younger than 35 with acute or convalescent COVID-19. Both conserved end residues are part of each CDR3. D genes are given only for firm matches. Not all rows give a size; the values are once, few, many and, for expanded clones, a class.

D gene	V gene	J gene	clone size	CDR3 DNA	CDR3 protein
.	TRBV7-2	TRBJ1-5	.	TGTGCCAGCAGTAGAGACAGGATGAGCAATCAGCCCCAGCATTTT	CASSRDRMSNQPQHF
.	TRBV18	TRBJ1-1	few	TGTGCCAGCTCGAGCGATCCTGGGACTGAAGCTTTCTTT	CASSSDPGTEAFF
.	TRBV24-1	TRBJ1-2	.	TGTGCCACCAGTGATTTCCCAGGGTCGGGTGGCTACACCTTC	CATSDFPGSGGYTF
.	TRBV27	TRBJ2-5	.	TGTGCCAGCAGTCCGGGGAACCAAGAGACCCAGTACTTC	CASSPGNQETQYF
.	TRBV3-1/TRBV3-2	TRBJ2-3	.	TGTGCCAGCAGCCGGAGGGATAGATCAGATACGCAGTATTTT	CASSRRDRSDTQYF
TRBD2	TRBV27	TRBJ2-1	.	TGTGCCAGCAGTTTAAGGGGACTAGGGGAGTACAATGAGCAGTTCTTC	CASSLRGLGEYNEQFF
.	TRBV4-3	TRBJ2-2	.	TGCGCCAGCAGCCAAGATCGGGTAGGAGGTTCGAACACCGGGGAGCTGTTTTTT	CASSQDRVGGSNTGELFF
.	TRBV6-5	TRBJ1-3	.	TGTGCCAGCACCAGACAGCTTGGAAACACCATATATTTT	CASTRQLGNTIYF
TRBD1	TRBV19	TRBJ1-2	.	TGTGCCAGTAGCCTCCTACAGGGGGGGTTCTATGGCTACACCTTC	CASSLLQGGFYGYTF
TRBD2	TRBV25-1	TRBJ2-1	.	TGTGCCAGCAGCTCCCGCATAGCGGGAGACAATGAGCAGTTCTTC	CASSSRIAGDNEQFF
.	TRBV2	TRBJ1-4	once	TGTGCCAGCAGCGTAGCCCGGGATTATGAAAAACTGTTTTTT	CASSVARDYEKLFF
TRBD1	TRBV2	TRBJ1-2	.	TGTGCCAGCAGTGGGACAGGGGACTATGGCTACACCTTC	CASSGTGDYGYTF
TRBD2	TRBV7-9	TRBJ2-7	.	TGTGCCAGCAGCTTAGGTCAGGGACTATCCTACGAGCAGTACTTC	CASSLGQGLSYEQYF
TRBD1	TRBV29-1	TRBJ2-1	.	TGCAGCGTTGGTGAGACAGGGATGTTTTGGAATGAGCAGTTCTTC	CSVGETGMFWNEQFF
TRBD1	TRBV10-3	TRBJ1-2	.	TGTGCCATCAGCCGACAGGGGGTCGATGGCTACACCTTC	CAISRQGVDGYTF
.	TRBV28	TRBJ2-7	.	TGTGCCAGCAGTTTCGCAGGTGTCAGGCCAACCTACGAGCAGTACTTC	CASSFAGVRPTYEQYF
TRBD1	TRBV27	TRBJ2-1	.	TGTGCCAGCAGTTTGAGGGGGCGAGGTGAGCAGTTCTTC	CASSLRGRGEQFF
TRBD2	TRBV4-3	TRBJ2-7	.	TGCGCCAGCAGCCCCTGGGCGGGGGGTGGCTACGAGCAGTACTTC	CASSPWAGGGYEQYF
.	TRBV7-6	TRBJ1-5	.	TGTGCCAGCAGCTCCCAGCAGGGTAGCAATCAGCCCCAGCATTTT	CASSSQQGSNQPQHF
.	TRBV29-1	TRBJ1-5	.	TGCAGCGCCTCGCACGGTTCTCAGCCCCAGCATTTT	CSASHGSQPQHF
TRBD1	TRBV6-5	TRBJ2-5	.	TGTGCCAGCAGTTACTCCGGGACAGCAGTTACCCCCCAGTACTTC	CASSYSGTAVTPQYF
TRBD1	TRBV2	TRBJ1-5	.	TGTGCCAGCAGCAGCAGGGGGTTTGGCAGCAATCAGCCCCAGCATTTT	CASSSRGFGSNQPQHF
.	TRBV6-5	TRBJ1-2	once	TGTGCCAGCAGTTACGGGCGGAGGGCTAACTATGGCTACACCTTC	CASSYGRRANYGYTF
.	TRBV14	TRBJ2-3	.	TGTGCCAGCAGCCAAAGGGGGGATACGCAGTATTTT	CASSQRGDTQYF
.	TRBV28	TRBJ1-2	once	TGTGCCAGCAGTCCCAACAGGGTTCCCTACTATGGCTACACCTTC	CASSPNRVPYYGYTF
.	TRBV14	TRBJ2-7	.	TGTGCCAGCAGCCAGTCAGGACACTGGTCCTACGAGCAGTACTTC	CASSQSGHWSYEQYF
TRBD2	TRBV6-2/TRBV6-3	TRBJ2-1	once	TGTGCCAGCAGTTACTCGATTCAGCGGGAGTTGTACAATGAGCAGTTCTTC	CASSYSIQRELYNEQFF
.	TRBV9	TRBJ1-2	.	TGTGCCAGCAGCGCGTCAGACCAGGGGAATGGCTACACCTTC	CASSASDQGNGYTF
.	TRBV27	TRBJ2-3	.	TGTGCCAGCAGTTTAAGGGACACAGGGTGGGATACGCAGTATTTT	CASSLRDTGWDTQYF
.	TRBV12-3/TRBV12-4	TRBJ1-5	.	TGTGCCAGCAGTCCCACATTGATTCAGCCCCAGCATTTT	CASSPTLIQPQHF
TRBD1	TRBV5-4	TRBJ2-7	few	TGTGCCAGCAGCCCGGGACAGGGGGCGGACTACGAGCAGTACTTC	CASSPGQGADYEQYF
.	TRBV11-2	TRBJ2-7	.	TGTGCCAGCAGCTTTAGCGGACCGAGCTCCTACGAGCAGTACTTC	CASSFSGPSSYEQYF
TRBD2	TRBV7-2	TRBJ2-3	.	TGTGCCAGCAGCTTAGGGGGCCTAGCGGGAGATACGCAGTATTTT	CASSLGGLAGDTQYF
TRBD1	TRBV25-1	TRBJ2-7	.	TGTGCCAGCAGTACCCAGGGGGCCTACGAGCAGTACTTC	CASSTQGAYEQYF
.	TRBV5-4	TRBJ2-5	.	TGTGCCAGCAGCAGGGGTGGGTCGGTCCAAGAGACCCAGTACTTC	CASSRGGSVQETQYF
.	TRBV5-1	TRBJ1-1	.	TGCGCCAGCAGCTTGGGGCTGAACACTGAAGCTTTCTTT	CASSLGLNTEAFF
.	TRBV14	TRBJ2-3	.	TGTGCCAGCAGCCGGGGACTTTCGCCCTCTGCCACAGATACGCAGTATTTT	CASSRGLSPSATDTQYF
TRBD2	TRBV7-3	TRBJ2-2	.	TGTGCCAGCAGCTTTGGGACTAGCGGGAGCCTGGACACCGGGGAGCTGTTTTTT	CASSFGTSGSLDTGELFF
.	TRBV5-5	TRBJ1-2	.	TGTGCCAGCAGCCCGGTCGGGGGGCTCGGCTATGGCTACACCTTC	CASSPVGGLGYGYTF
.	TRBV28	TRBJ2-5	.	TGTGCCAGCAGTACCGGACTGGCTGCCAGGACCCAGTACTTC	CASSTGLAARTQYF
TRBD1	TRBV10-3	TRBJ1-1	.	TGTGCCACGTCCCCCCCCGGGACAGGGGGGATGAACACTGAAGCTTTCTTT	CATSPPGTGGMNTEAFF
.	TRBV11-2	TRBJ1-5	.	TGTGCCAGCAGCTTAGCCGCAGGGGGCAATCAGCCCCAGCATTTT	CASSLAAGGNQPQHF
TRBD2	TRBV10-3	TRBJ2-5	.	TGTGCCATCAGTGAGCAATTTGCGGGAGGGAACCCCCGAGAGACCCAGTACTTC	CAISEQFAGGNPRETQYF
TRBD1	TRBV6-6	TRBJ1-1	once	TGTGCCAGCAGCCCACAGGGGTTTGAAGCTTTCTTT	CASSPQGFEAFF
TRBD1	TRBV19	TRBJ1-5	.	TGTGCCAGTAGTGGCAGGACAGGGTCGAATCAGCCCCAGCATTTT	CASSGRTGSNQPQHF
TRBD1	TRBV18	TRBJ1-2	.	TGTGCCAGCTCCCCGAGTAACGACAGGGATGGCTACACCTTC	CASSPSNDRDGYTF
.	TRBV4-3	TRBJ1-6	.	TGCGCCAGCAGCCAAAACCGGGGACACACCTATAATTCACCCCTCCACTTT	CASSQNRGHTYNSPLHF
TRBD2	TRBV6-1	TRBJ2-1	.	TGTGCCAGCAGTGAAGCAGCGGGAGGGCCATTTGAGCAGTTCTTC	CASSEAAGGPFEQFF
TRBD1	TRBV6-5	TRBJ1-2	.	TGTGCCAGCAGTTACAACCGGGACAGGGGTGGCTACACCTTC	CASSYNRDRGGYTF
TRBD1	TRBV20-1	TRBJ1-2	.	TGCAGTGCTAGTCTGGACAGGGAATTCTATGGCTACACCTTC	CSASLDREFYGYTF
TRBD2	TRBV19	TRBJ2-1	.	TGTGCCAGTAGCCGGGCGGGAGATATCTACAATGAGCAGTTCTTC	CASSRAGDIYNEQFF
.	TRBV6-2/TRBV6-3	TRBJ1-5	.	TGTGCCAGCAGTTACTCACCCTACAGGCCCGCCGGGAGGGATCAGCCCCAGCATTTT	CASSYSPYRPAGRDQPQHF